What follows is one TCR beta chain and its context. This record belongs to a study of blood T cell repertoires in COVID-19. About the research overall: Donors in the United States, Italy and Spain gave samples during acute or convalescent COVID-19. T cells, B-cell-depleted T cells, or PBMCs provided the cDNA or gDNA that served as material.

Germline assignment: CDR1 MDHEN and CDR2 SYDVKM. The CDR3 runs 10 residues. Trimming took off 7 bases at V and 6 bases at J, with 6 bases between the two ends. This table comes from immunoSEQ multiplex PCR, and its TCRdb copy is limited to in-frame clones, with some not included. The sample lists about 72,000 clones; about nine tenths were seen once. What was sequenced was peripheral blood. V is TRBV28 and J is TRBJ1-2; D is perhaps TRBD1 (6 bases). The sequence was obtained from a man aged 30 to 45 with acute or convalescent COVID-19. In DNA form, the CDR3 reads TGTGCCAGCAACAGGGATGGCTACACCTTC. Protein product: CASNRDGYTF.